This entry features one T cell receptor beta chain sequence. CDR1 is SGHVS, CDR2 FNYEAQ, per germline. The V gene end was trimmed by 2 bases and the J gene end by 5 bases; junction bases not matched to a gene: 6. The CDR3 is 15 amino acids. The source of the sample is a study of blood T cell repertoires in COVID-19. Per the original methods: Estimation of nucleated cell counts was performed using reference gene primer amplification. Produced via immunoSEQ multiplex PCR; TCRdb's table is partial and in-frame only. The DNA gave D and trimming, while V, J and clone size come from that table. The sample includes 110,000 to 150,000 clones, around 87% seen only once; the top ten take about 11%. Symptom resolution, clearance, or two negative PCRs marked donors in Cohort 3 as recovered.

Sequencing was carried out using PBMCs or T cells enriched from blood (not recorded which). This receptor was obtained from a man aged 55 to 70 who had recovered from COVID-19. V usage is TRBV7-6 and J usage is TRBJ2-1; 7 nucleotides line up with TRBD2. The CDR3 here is CASSLTAGTHNEQFF. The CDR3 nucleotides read TGTGCCAGCAGCTTAACAGCGGGAACTCACAATGAGCAGTTCTTC.